What follows describes a single T cell receptor beta chain. Antigen specificity is unknown. From blood, about 250-500 ng of genomic DNA served as TRB template. These data originate in a study of T and B cells in COVID-19 patients. Study context: COVID-19 patients gave peripheral blood either during active infection or after recovery.

The CDR3 length is 14 residues. V was pared by 5 bases and J by 7 bases, with 8 bases of the junction left unmatched. The germline gives CDR1 SGHDT, CDR2 YYEEEE. Study-wide points: Active COVID-19 showed highly clonal TRB repertoires; recovery showed diversity and richness above healthy donors.

BIOMED2 TRB-A/B primer pools were used in multiplex TRB PCR. TCRdb processed the multiplex PCR reads anew with MiXCR; each CDR3 protein has one entry. The sample contains fewer than 25,000 distinct CDR3 sequences, under 30% of which appear only once. The J gene is TRBJ2-1, the V gene TRBV5-6; 8 nucleotides align to TRBD2. Sample: blood. The sequence was collected from a human donor who had recovered from COVID-19. Written as DNA, the CDR3 is TGTGCCAGCAGGCGGGCGGGAGGTAAGAATGAGCAGTTCTTC. Its translation is CASRRAGGKNEQFF.